A selection of T cell receptor beta chains follows, all from one sample in a study of OX40 agonist ivuxolimab in advanced cancers. The table came from immunoSEQ multiplex PCR; TCRdb's copy has only in-frame clones and leaves some out. The sample contains some 68,000 clones, about 86% of which appear only once. Sequenced here: CD4+ or CD8+ T cells sorted from blood, sampled in a trial of the OX40 agonist ivuxolimab. The receptors come from an adult with an advanced solid tumor such as melanoma, head and neck, liver or kidney cancer. Each CDR3 is given with its conserved first and last residue. A D gene is named only where the DNA matches it firmly. Clone size is not always given. Where it is, it says once, few, many or a class for expanded clones.

j_call: TRBJ1-1
clone_size: few
d_call: TRBD1
v_call: TRBV7-2
cdr3_aa: CASSPPGTGREAFF
cdr3_nt: TGTGCCAGCAGCCCACCCGGGACAGGGCGTGAAGCTTTCTTT

j_call: TRBJ1-1
clone_size: -
d_call: -
v_call: TRBV5-1
cdr3_aa: CASSLDGANTEAFF
cdr3_nt: TGCGCCAGCAGCTTGGATGGAGCGAACACTGAAGCTTTCTTT

j_call: TRBJ1-2
clone_size: -
d_call: -
v_call: TRBV5-4
cdr3_aa: CASRRANGDYGYTF
cdr3_nt: TGTGCCAGCAGGAGGGCAAACGGGGACTATGGCTACACCTTC

j_call: TRBJ1-1
clone_size: -
d_call: -
v_call: TRBV28
cdr3_aa: CASSSPPILNTEAFF
cdr3_nt: TGTGCCAGCAGTTCCCCACCTATACTGAACACTGAAGCTTTCTTT

j_call: TRBJ2-1
clone_size: -
d_call: -
v_call: TRBV9
cdr3_aa: CASSVALRDEQFF
cdr3_nt: TGTGCCAGCAGCGTAGCTTTACGGGATGAGCAGTTCTTC

j_call: TRBJ2-7
clone_size: -
d_call: TRBD1
v_call: TRBV7-2
cdr3_aa: CASSPGTGFYEQYF
cdr3_nt: TGTGCCAGCAGCCCCGGGACAGGCTTCTACGAGCAGTACTTC

j_call: TRBJ2-1
clone_size: -
d_call: TRBD2
v_call: TRBV7-9
cdr3_aa: CASSLLAGGPEQFF
cdr3_nt: TGTGCCAGCAGCTTACTAGCGGGAGGGCCTGAGCAGTTCTTC

j_call: TRBJ1-2
clone_size: -
d_call: -
v_call: TRBV2
cdr3_aa: CASSEADSYYGYTF
cdr3_nt: TGTGCCAGCAGTGAAGCGGACAGCTACTATGGCTACACCTTC

j_call: TRBJ2-2
clone_size: -
d_call: TRBD2
v_call: TRBV7-3
cdr3_aa: CASSPYSTSGRGAGELFF
cdr3_nt: TGTGCCAGCAGCCCTTATTCTACTAGCGGGAGAGGGGCCGGGGAGCTGTTTTTT

j_call: TRBJ2-1
clone_size: -
d_call: -
v_call: TRBV4-3
cdr3_aa: CASSQVGNEQFF
cdr3_nt: TGCGCCAGCAGCCAAGTAGGCAATGAGCAGTTCTTC

j_call: TRBJ2-3
clone_size: -
d_call: -
v_call: TRBV28
cdr3_aa: CASSSGTTDTQYF
cdr3_nt: TGTGCCAGCAGTTCGGGCACCACAGATACGCAGTATTTT

j_call: TRBJ1-4
clone_size: -
d_call: -
v_call: TRBV2
cdr3_aa: CASTRGEEKLFF
cdr3_nt: TGTGCCAGCACGCGAGGTGAAGAAAAACTGTTTTTT

j_call: TRBJ2-1
clone_size: few
d_call: TRBD1
v_call: TRBV5-1
cdr3_aa: CASSTGQGNEQFF
cdr3_nt: TGCGCCAGCAGCACGGGACAGGGGAATGAGCAGTTCTTC

j_call: TRBJ1-1
clone_size: once
d_call: -
v_call: TRBV19
cdr3_aa: CASSYGRGRAEAFF
cdr3_nt: TGTGCCAGTAGTTATGGGCGGGGGAGGGCTGAAGCTTTCTTT

j_call: TRBJ2-1
clone_size: -
d_call: TRBD2
v_call: TRBV19
cdr3_aa: CASSTVGLGTTNEQFF
cdr3_nt: TGTGCCAGTAGTACAGTTGGACTAGGTACCACCAATGAGCAGTTCTTC

j_call: TRBJ2-1
clone_size: -
d_call: TRBD2
v_call: TRBV11-3
cdr3_aa: CASSPRTSGADDYNEQFF
cdr3_nt: TGTGCCAGCAGCCCTAGGACTAGCGGGGCGGATGATTACAATGAGCAGTTCTTC

j_call: TRBJ1-1
clone_size: -
d_call: -
v_call: TRBV7-2
cdr3_aa: CASRDPVNTEAFF
cdr3_nt: TGTGCCAGCAGGGACCCGGTGAACACTGAAGCTTTCTTT

j_call: TRBJ1-1
clone_size: -
d_call: TRBD1
v_call: TRBV9
cdr3_aa: CASSAPRDRGLSTEAFF
cdr3_nt: TGTGCCAGCAGCGCGCCCCGGGACAGGGGGCTGAGCACTGAAGCTTTCTTT